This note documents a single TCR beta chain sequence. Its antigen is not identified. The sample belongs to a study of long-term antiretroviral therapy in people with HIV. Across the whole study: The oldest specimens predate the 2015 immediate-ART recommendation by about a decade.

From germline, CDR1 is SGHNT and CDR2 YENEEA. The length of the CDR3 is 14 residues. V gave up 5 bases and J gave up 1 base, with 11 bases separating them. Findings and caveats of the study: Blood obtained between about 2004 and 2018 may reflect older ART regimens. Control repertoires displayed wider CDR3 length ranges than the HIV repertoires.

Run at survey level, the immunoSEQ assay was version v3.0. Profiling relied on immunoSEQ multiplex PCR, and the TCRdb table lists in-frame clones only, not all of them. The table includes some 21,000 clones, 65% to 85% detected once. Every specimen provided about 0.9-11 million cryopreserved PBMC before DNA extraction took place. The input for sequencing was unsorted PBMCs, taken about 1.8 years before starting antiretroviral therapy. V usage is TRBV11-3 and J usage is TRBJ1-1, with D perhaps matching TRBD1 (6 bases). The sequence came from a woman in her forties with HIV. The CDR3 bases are TGTGCCAGCAGCCGCGGGGGCGAGAACACTGAAGCTTTCTTT. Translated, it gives CASSRGGENTEAFF.